This TCR beta chain was identified during a study of T cells in Graves' hyperthyroidism and ophthalmopathy (dated by TCRdb to the late 2010s). For the wider study: Peripheral blood samples were taken at initial diagnosis, before any treatment was given. To identify TCR V-J signatures that set the groups apart, the researchers used a discovery cohort of more than 95 patients, made up of 40 to 45 with Graves' ophthalmopathy and about 55 with stable Graves' hyperthyroidism. Prospective prediction of ophthalmopathy was tested in an independent validation cohort of about 19 hyperthyroidism patients and 17 patients who later progressed to ophthalmopathy. For training and testing, the 100 or so patients in the discovery cohort were randomly divided in a 7:3 ratio. In several Graves' hyperthyroidism patients, the study also compared T-cell repertoires from thyroid tissue with T-cell repertoires from blood. Once sampling was done, hyperthyroidism patients were given methimazole at a starting dose of 30 mg daily, whereas ophthalmopathy patients were given high-dose intravenous methylprednisolone. According to the paper, TCR Vbeta CDR3 sequencing was carried out on about 140 peripheral blood samples, which came from approximately 41 ophthalmopathy, 70 to 80 hyperthyroidism and around 17 progressor patients. General findings and caveats noted by the study authors: A 13 V-J signature model separated ophthalmopathy from stable hyperthyroidism, with approximately 87% sensitivity and 81.08% specificity in cross-validation and 80%/75% in testing. In validation, progression to ophthalmopathy was predicted by the model with 70.59% sensitivity and roughly 76% specificity, a median of 6.5 months before onset. Most expanded thyroid clonotypes (frequency above 0.001) were also detected in blood, suggesting blood repertoires may reflect thyroid immune responses. No statistical method was used to set the sample size in advance, and investigators knew the group allocation.

The TCR beta CDR3 regions were amplified from the RNA transcripts. A first-round RT-PCR of the TCR CDR3 used the HTBI primer set with the Qiagen OneStep RT-PCR kit. Libraries were constructed in a second round of multiplex PCR, after which size selection and purification were performed. Paired-end sequencing of the libraries was performed with 100 bp reads on an Illumina HiSeq2000. The paper's processing steps were these. SOAPnuke was used to process the raw data, throwing out any read that contained adapters or uncalled bases, had a mean Phred below 15, or lacked an exact constant-primer or identifier match. High-quality paired reads were merged using COPE v1.2.5, and each unique nucleotide sequence was defined as a clonotype. Clonotypes were aligned to IMGT TRBV, TRBD and TRBJ reference segments using MiTCR v1.1. The analysis included only V-J combinations with a frequency above 0.0001, which together covered 99% to 99.2% of the repertoires. The TCS score was defined as F50 (clonal expansion) divided by E x V (chaos), with BLOSUM62-based TCRdist calculated between CDR3 peptides within each V-J. Welch's t-statistics and random forest reduced 500 to 550 V-J features to under 15, which were used in a naive Bayes classifier (R e1071). TCRdb took the public reads, trimmed them with fastp at Q25, ran MiXCR for clone calling and kept in-frame beta chains. Identical CDR3 protein sequences are pooled into one entry, listed with their most common genes and DNA. These V and J calls are TCRdb output, not the study's own analysis. A total of about 520,000 distinct CDR3 sequences appear in this sample, about 20% of them only once. In total, the top ten clones hold 26% of the sample.

This clonotype was seen ten or more times. It lacks a known antigen. No much larger clonotype is one base removed from it; base qualities were not supplied. Stable Graves' hyperthyroidism was defined as no progression to ophthalmopathy during 18 months of follow-up. Hyperthyroidism patients were newly diagnosed, with disease duration under 2 months, and aged 18 to 65 years. Any patient with an uncontrolled infection, another autoimmune disease, pregnancy or lactation was excluded. Diagnoses were based on clinical symptoms, serum thyroxine and TRAb, thyroid ultrasound and orbital computed tomography. PBMCs were isolated from roughly 10 ml of fresh peripheral blood by Ficoll-Paque density gradient centrifugation. Total RNA was extracted using Trizol reagent, and RNA quality was assessed on an Agilent 2100 Bioanalyzer. Trimmed from V: 7 bases; trimmed from J: 6 bases; junction bases lacking a gene match: 11. Spanning cysteine to phenylalanine, the CDR3 consists of 14 amino acids. Only the CDR3 region is kept as DNA, spanning 42 bases read in frame from base 1. Via the germline V gene, CDR1 is SNHLY and CDR2 FYNNEI.

Sequencing input: blood. The sequence was collected from a young man with Graves' hyperthyroidism. Recombination joined TRBV2 with TRBJ1-1; a stretch of 7 junction bases matches TRBD1. The DNA reads TGTGCCAGCATGGCAGGGACAGTGGGGCCTGAAGCTTTCTTT. It codes for CASMAGTVGPEAFF.